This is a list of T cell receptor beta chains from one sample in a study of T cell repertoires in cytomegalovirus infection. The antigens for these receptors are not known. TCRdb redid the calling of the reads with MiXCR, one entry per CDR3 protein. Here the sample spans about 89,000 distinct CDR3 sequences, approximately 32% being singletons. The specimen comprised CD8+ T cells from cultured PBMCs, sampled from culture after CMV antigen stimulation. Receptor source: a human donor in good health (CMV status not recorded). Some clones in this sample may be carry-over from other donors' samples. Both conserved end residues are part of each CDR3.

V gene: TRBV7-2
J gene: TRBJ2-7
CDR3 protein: CASSSASGGGYEQYF

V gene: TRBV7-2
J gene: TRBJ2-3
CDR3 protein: CASSLAGTSGGTTSTDTQYF

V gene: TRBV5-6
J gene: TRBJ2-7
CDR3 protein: CASSFQGANEQYF

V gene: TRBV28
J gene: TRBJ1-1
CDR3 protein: CASTGRVRRAFF

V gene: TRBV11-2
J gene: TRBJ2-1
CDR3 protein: CASSLVPGTGMYNEQFF

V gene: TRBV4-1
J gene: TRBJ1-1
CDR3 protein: CASSSLGGATNTEAFF

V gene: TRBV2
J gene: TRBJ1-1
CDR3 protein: CASSPGRIMNTEAFF

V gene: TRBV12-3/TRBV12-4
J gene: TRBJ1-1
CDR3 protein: CASSIRQGNSDTEAFF

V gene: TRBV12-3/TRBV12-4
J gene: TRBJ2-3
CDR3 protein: CASSSRGTSTDTQYF

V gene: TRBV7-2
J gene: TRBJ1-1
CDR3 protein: CASSLEIMNTEAFF

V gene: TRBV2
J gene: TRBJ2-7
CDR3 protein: CASSGGASSYEQYF

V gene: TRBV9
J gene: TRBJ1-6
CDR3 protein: CASSPGTASSPLHF

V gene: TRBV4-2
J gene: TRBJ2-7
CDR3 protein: CASSQDSGVNYEQYF

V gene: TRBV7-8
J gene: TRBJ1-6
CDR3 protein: CASSPDRVMNSPLHF

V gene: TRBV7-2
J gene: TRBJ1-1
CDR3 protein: CASSPGGRGRSTEAFF

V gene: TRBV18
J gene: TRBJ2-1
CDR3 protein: CASSPLGKGNEQFF

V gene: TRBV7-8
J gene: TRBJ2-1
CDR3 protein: CASSLWTSGGAGEQFF

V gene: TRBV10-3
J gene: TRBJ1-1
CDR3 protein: CAISGSGTGGGEAFF

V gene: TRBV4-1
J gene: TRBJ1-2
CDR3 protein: CASSQITGFFYGYTF

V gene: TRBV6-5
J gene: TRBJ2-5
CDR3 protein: CASSYGGRGREETQYF

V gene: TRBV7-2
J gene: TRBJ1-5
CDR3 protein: CASSSDGSSNQPQHF

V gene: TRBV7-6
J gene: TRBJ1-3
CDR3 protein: CASSPYGSGNTIYF